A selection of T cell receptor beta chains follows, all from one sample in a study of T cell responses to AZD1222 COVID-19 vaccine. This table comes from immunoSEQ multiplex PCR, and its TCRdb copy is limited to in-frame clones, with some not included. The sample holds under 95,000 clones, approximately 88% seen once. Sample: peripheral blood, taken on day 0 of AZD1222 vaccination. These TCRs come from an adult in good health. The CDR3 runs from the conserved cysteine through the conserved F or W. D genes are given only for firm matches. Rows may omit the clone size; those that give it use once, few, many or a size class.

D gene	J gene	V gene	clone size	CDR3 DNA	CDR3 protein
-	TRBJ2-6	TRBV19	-	TGTGCCAGTAGTAGTACAGGGCTAGGGGGGGCCAACGTCCTGACTTTC	CASSSTGLGGANVLTF
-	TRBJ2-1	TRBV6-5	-	TGTGCCAGCCGAAGGCAGGGGCCAAATGAGCAGTTCTTC	CASRRQGPNEQFF
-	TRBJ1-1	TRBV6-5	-	TGTGCCAGCAGTCCAAATGGAGGTGAAGCTTTCTTT	CASSPNGGEAFF
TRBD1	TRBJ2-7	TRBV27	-	TGTGCCAGCAGTTTATCGGACAGGGTCGGGTACGAGCAGTACTTC	CASSLSDRVGYEQYF
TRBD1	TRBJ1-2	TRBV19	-	TGTGCCAGTAGGGACAGGCTGGGCTATGGCTACACCTTC	CASRDRLGYGYTF
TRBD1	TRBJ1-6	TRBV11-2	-	TGTGCCAGCAGCAGCGACAGGGGTTCACCCCTCCACTTT	CASSSDRGSPLHF
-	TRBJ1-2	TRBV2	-	TGTGCCAGCAGTGAAGACAGTCGGGGCTATGGCTACACCTTC	CASSEDSRGYGYTF
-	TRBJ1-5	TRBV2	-	TGTGCCAGCGTCCCGGGGCTTGGCAATCAGCCCCAGCATTTT	CASVPGLGNQPQHF
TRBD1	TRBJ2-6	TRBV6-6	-	TGTGCCAGCAGCCCACAGGGGGCCATGTCGGCCAACGTCCTGACTTTC	CASSPQGAMSANVLTF
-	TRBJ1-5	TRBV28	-	TGTGCCAGCATGGGGATCGGGCTGAATCAGCCCCAGCATTTT	CASMGIGLNQPQHF
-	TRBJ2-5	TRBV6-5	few	TGTGCCAGCAGTCCACCAACCAGGGGGGGCGAGACCCAGTACTTC	CASSPPTRGGETQYF
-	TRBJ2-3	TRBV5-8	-	TGTGCCAGCAGCGCCGGGTCCACCACTGGGACAGATACGCAGTATTTT	CASSAGSTTGTDTQYF
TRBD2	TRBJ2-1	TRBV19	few	TGTGCCAGTACCAAGGGGGGACTAGCAAATGAGCAGTTCTTC	CASTKGGLANEQFF
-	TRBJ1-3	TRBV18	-	TGTGCCAGCTCACTGAAAGACGCAAGCCCTGGAAACACCATATATTTT	CASSLKDASPGNTIYF
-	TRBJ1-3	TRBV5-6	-	TGTGCCAGCAGCTGGGGGAGGGCCGGAAACACCATATATTTT	CASSWGRAGNTIYF
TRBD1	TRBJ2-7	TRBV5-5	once	TGTGCCAGCAGCTTTCTGGGACAGACCTACGAGCAGTACTTC	CASSFLGQTYEQYF
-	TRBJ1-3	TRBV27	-	TGTGCCAGCAGTCAGGGGTCCCGCTCTGGAAACACCATATATTTT	CASSQGSRSGNTIYF
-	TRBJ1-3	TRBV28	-	TGTGCCAGCAGTTTAGGGGGTGGAAACACCATATATTTT	CASSLGGGNTIYF
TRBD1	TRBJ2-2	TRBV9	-	TGTGCCAGCAGCGTAGAGACAGGGGGGGCCAAAGTGGCCGGGGAGCTGTTTTTT	CASSVETGGAKVAGELFF
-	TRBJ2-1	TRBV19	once	TGTGCCAGTAGTATAGTCTCGACCGCAACGAGCAATGAGCAGTTCTTC	CASSIVSTATSNEQFF
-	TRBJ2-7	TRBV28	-	TGTGCCAGCAGTTTAACCGGAAGCTCCTACGAGCAGTACTTC	CASSLTGSSYEQYF
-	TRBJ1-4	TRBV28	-	TGTGCCAGCAGTTCCAATGAAAAACTGTTTTTT	CASSSNEKLFF
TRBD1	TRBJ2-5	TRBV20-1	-	TGCAGTGCGGACAGGGAGAGAACCCAGTACTTC	CSADRERTQYF
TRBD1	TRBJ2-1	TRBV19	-	TGTGCCAGTAGTCCCCGGGTTTCTGGGACAGGGGTGATCGATGAGCAGTTCTTC	CASSPRVSGTGVIDEQFF
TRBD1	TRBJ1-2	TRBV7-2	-	TGTGCCAGCAGCGCCGATGGACAGGTGATTAACTATGGCTACACCTTC	CASSADGQVINYGYTF